Listed below are T cell receptor beta chains from one sample, sequenced in a study of early T cells in non-severe SARS-CoV-2 infection. TCRdb processed the 5' RACE reads anew with MiXCR; each CDR3 protein has one entry. The sample carries approximately 50,000 distinct CDR3 sequences, roughly 9.3% recorded once. The specimen sequenced was whole blood. The receptors here all came from an adult who was a healthcare worker with PCR-confirmed SARS-CoV-2 infection or an uninfected control (not recorded which). CDR3s include the opening cysteine and the closing phenylalanine or tryptophan. A D gene is named only where the DNA matches it firmly. Some rows mark clone size as missing; the rest say once, few, many or name a class of expanded clone.

D: TRBD1
size: many
V: TRBV10-2
J: TRBJ1-1
CDR3: CASSERGQGNTEAFF
DNA: TGCGCCAGCAGTGAGAGGGGACAGGGGAACACTGAAGCTTTCTTT

D: .
size: .
V: TRBV12-3/TRBV12-4
J: TRBJ2-7
CDR3: CASRAGPNSSHYEQYF
DNA: TGTGCCAGCAGGGCCGGGCCTAACTCCTCCCATTACGAGCAGTACTTC

D: .
size: .
V: TRBV20-1
J: TRBJ1-3
CDR3: CSAFQGSGNTIYF
DNA: TGCAGTGCTTTCCAGGGTTCGGGAAACACCATATATTTT

D: TRBD1
size: few
V: TRBV7-3
J: TRBJ2-1
CDR3: CASSLGTGVYNEQFF
DNA: TGTGCCAGCAGCTTAGGGACAGGCGTTTACAATGAGCAGTTCTTC

D: .
size: many
V: TRBV7-9
J: TRBJ1-2
CDR3: CATWGEAGYTF
DNA: TGTGCCACCTGGGGGGAAGCTGGCTACACCTTC

D: .
size: .
V: TRBV28
J: TRBJ2-7
CDR3: CASCDRRYEQYF
DNA: TGTGCCAGCTGCGACAGGAGATACGAGCAGTACTTC

D: .
size: many
V: TRBV7-2
J: TRBJ2-1
CDR3: CASSLAEYNEQFF
DNA: TGTGCCAGCAGCTTAGCAGAGTACAATGAGCAGTTCTTC

D: .
size: .
V: TRBV6-5
J: TRBJ1-1
CDR3: CASSPRPILGEAFF
DNA: TGTGCCAGCAGTCCCCGACCTATACTAGGGGAAGCTTTCTTT

D: TRBD1
size: many
V: TRBV4-3
J: TRBJ2-7
CDR3: CASSQGGTGSSYEQYF
DNA: TGCGCCAGCAGCCAAGGGGGGACAGGGAGCTCCTACGAGCAGTACTTC

D: .
size: .
V: TRBV6-6
J: TRBJ1-1
CDR3: CASSYAVRDPLNTEAFF
DNA: TGTGCCAGCAGTTACGCGGTCCGAGACCCTCTGAACACTGAAGCTTTCTTT

D: .
size: many
V: TRBV20-1
J: TRBJ1-2
CDR3: CSAVDRTNYGYTF
DNA: TGCAGTGCTGTCGACAGAACTAACTATGGCTACACCTTC

D: .
size: many
V: TRBV10-2
J: TRBJ1-5
CDR3: CASSESVAQPQHF
DNA: TGCGCCAGCAGTGAGTCGGTTGCACAGCCCCAGCATTTT

D: TRBD1
size: .
V: TRBV12-5
J: TRBJ2-6
CDR3: CASGLKGQGARGANVLTF
DNA: TGTGCTAGTGGCCTCAAGGGACAGGGGGCGCGTGGGGCCAACGTCCTGACTTTC

D: TRBD1
size: many
V: TRBV7-9
J: TRBJ1-1
CDR3: CASSPGGTEAFF
DNA: TGTGCCAGCAGCCCAGGGGGCACTGAAGCCTTCTTT

D: TRBD1
size: few
V: TRBV29-1
J: TRBJ1-2
CDR3: CSSERGQANYGYTF
DNA: TGCAGCTCCGAGCGAGGACAGGCTAACTATGGCTACACCTTC

D: .
size: few
V: TRBV6-6
J: TRBJ2-7
CDR3: CASSPRTGLRYEQYF
DNA: TGTGCCAGCAGTCCGAGGACCGGACTGAGGTACGAGCAGTACTTC

D: TRBD2
size: .
V: TRBV3-1
J: TRBJ2-1
CDR3: CASSQTSVSYNEQFF
DNA: TGTGCCAGCAGCCAGACTAGCGTATCCTACAATGAGCAGTTCTTC

D: .
size: .
V: TRBV28
J: TRBJ2-5
CDR3: CASNRDKTQYF
DNA: TGTGCCAGCAACAGGGACAAGACCCAGTACTTC

D: .
size: many
V: TRBV11-2
J: TRBJ2-2
CDR3: CASSFSAANTGELFF
DNA: TGTGCCAGCAGCTTTAGTGCCGCCAACACCGGGGAGCTGTTTTTT

D: TRBD1
size: .
V: TRBV5-1
J: TRBJ1-1
CDR3: CASSLPQGQGNTEAFF
DNA: TGCGCCAGCAGCTTGCCCCAGGGACAGGGGAACACTGAAGCTTTCTTT

D: .
size: many
V: TRBV5-1
J: TRBJ1-3
CDR3: CASSLFFQGSISGNTIYF
DNA: TGCGCCAGCAGCTTGTTCTTTCAGGGTTCAATCTCTGGAAACACCATATATTTT

D: .
size: .
V: TRBV20-1
J: TRBJ2-1
CDR3: CSARDRRKAGVLRNEQFF
DNA: TGCAGTGCTAGAGATCGTCGTAAGGCAGGCGTCCTCCGCAATGAGCAGTTCTTC

D: .
size: .
V: TRBV5-1
J: TRBJ1-6
CDR3: CASSLAAFGESPLHF
DNA: TGCGCCAGCAGCTTGGCGGCGTTTGGAGAATCACCCCTCCACTTT

D: TRBD2
size: many
V: TRBV9
J: TRBJ2-1
CDR3: CASSPVGAGGSTRDNEQFF
DNA: TGTGCCAGCAGCCCCGTCGGGGCGGGAGGTTCTACTAGAGACAATGAGCAGTTCTTC

D: .
size: many
V: TRBV11-2
J: TRBJ2-7
CDR3: CASSPRGAGPSYEQYF
DNA: TGTGCCAGCAGCCCCCGGGGAGCGGGCCCCTCCTACGAGCAGTACTTC

D: .
size: few
V: TRBV20-1
J: TRBJ2-3
CDR3: CSARVPPGTGRGLPDTQYF
DNA: TGCAGTGCTAGAGTCCCTCCTGGGACGGGCAGGGGATTGCCAGATACGCAGTATTTT

D: TRBD2
size: few
V: TRBV20-1
J: TRBJ2-1
CDR3: CSARDLTSGWGNEQFF
DNA: TGCAGTGCTAGAGATCTTACTAGCGGGTGGGGCAATGAGCAGTTCTTC

D: TRBD2
size: .
V: TRBV12-3/TRBV12-4
J: TRBJ2-2
CDR3: CASSGPGLAGGFFTGELFF
DNA: TGTGCCAGCAGTGGACCGGGACTAGCGGGCGGGTTCTTCACCGGGGAGCTGTTTTTT

D: TRBD1
size: .
V: TRBV27
J: TRBJ2-7
CDR3: CASSLTGKVYEQYF
DNA: TGTGCCAGCAGTTTGACAGGGAAGGTTTACGAGCAGTACTTC

D: TRBD1
size: many
V: TRBV7-9
J: TRBJ1-1
CDR3: CASSFFRGPGGTEAFF
DNA: TGTGCCAGCAGCTTCTTTAGGGGGCCGGGCGGAACTGAAGCTTTCTTT

D: TRBD1
size: .
V: TRBV12-3/TRBV12-4
J: TRBJ1-2
CDR3: CASSSRDSNNYGYTF
DNA: TGTGCCAGCAGTTCCCGGGACAGCAATAACTATGGCTACACCTTC

D: .
size: many
V: TRBV7-2
J: TRBJ2-3
CDR3: CASSPLGQSTDTQYF
DNA: TGTGCCAGCAGCCCGCTCGGACAGAGCACAGATACGCAGTATTTT

D: TRBD2
size: many
V: TRBV5-1
J: TRBJ2-7
CDR3: CASSLAGVYEEQYF
DNA: TGCGCCAGCAGCTTAGCGGGAGTCTACGAGGAGCAGTACTTC

D: .
size: few
V: TRBV5-1
J: TRBJ1-6
CDR3: CASSLELTGNYSPLHF
DNA: TGCGCCAGCAGCTTGGAGTTAACAGGGAATTACTCACCCCTCCACTTT

D: .
size: many
V: TRBV10-2
J: TRBJ2-4
CDR3: CASSESPASIAKNIQYF
DNA: TGCGCCAGCAGTGAGTCGCCAGCCAGTATAGCCAAAAACATTCAGTACTTC

D: .
size: many
V: TRBV19
J: TRBJ1-4
CDR3: CASSPGTAPEKLFF
DNA: TGTGCCAGTAGTCCTGGGACCGCACCTGAAAAACTGTTTTTT

D: .
size: many
V: TRBV15
J: TRBJ2-1
CDR3: CATSRPFGGTDNEQFF
DNA: TGTGCCACCAGCAGACCTTTTGGAGGGACGGACAATGAGCAGTTCTTC

D: .
size: few
V: TRBV20-1
J: TRBJ2-3
CDR3: CCARYHDSGPGRKADTQYF
DNA: TGCTGTGCCCGGTACCACGACTCCGGGCCAGGGAGGAAGGCAGATACGCAGTATTTT

D: TRBD2
size: few
V: TRBV6-2/TRBV6-3
J: TRBJ2-7
CDR3: CASSLESGRTPDRNEQYF
DNA: TGTGCCAGCAGCCTGGAGAGCGGGAGGACGCCAGATAGAAACGAGCAGTACTTC

D: TRBD2
size: many
V: TRBV30
J: TRBJ2-7
CDR3: CAWSHPGLAAYEQYF
DNA: TGTGCCTGGAGCCACCCAGGACTAGCGGCCTACGAGCAGTACTTC

D: .
size: many
V: TRBV6-2/TRBV6-3
J: TRBJ2-1
CDR3: CASSYLLQTYYNEQFF
DNA: TGTGCCAGCAGTTACTTATTGCAGACTTACTACAATGAGCAGTTCTTC

D: .
size: .
V: TRBV20-1
J: TRBJ1-3
CDR3: CSPPETGSSGNTIYF
DNA: TGCAGTCCTCCCGAAACAGGGAGCTCTGGAAACACCATATATTTT

D: .
size: .
V: TRBV10-3
J: TRBJ2-2
CDR3: CAIRLGTVNTGELFF
DNA: TGTGCCATCCGTCTCGGGACGGTGAACACCGGGGAGCTGTTTTTT

D: TRBD1
size: many
V: TRBV6-6
J: TRBJ1-2
CDR3: CASSSPCWGQGFCGYTF
DNA: TGTGCCAGCAGTTCCCCCTGCTGGGGACAGGGGTTCTGCGGCTACACCTTC

D: .
size: .
V: TRBV6-5
J: TRBJ1-1
CDR3: CASIYHTEAFF
DNA: TGTGCCAGCATCTACCACACTGAAGCTTTCTTT

D: .
size: many
V: TRBV20-1
J: TRBJ1-1
CDR3: CSARKGKVTEAFF
DNA: TGCAGTGCTAGAAAAGGGAAGGTGACTGAAGCTTTCTTT

D: .
size: .
V: TRBV7-2
J: TRBJ2-2
CDR3: CASSPPTGELFF
DNA: TGTGCCAGCAGCCCCCCCACCGGGGAGCTGTTTTTT

D: .
size: few
V: TRBV21-1
J: TRBJ2-7
CDR3: CASSKVNSQRLAGVPEQYF
DNA: TGTGCCAGCAGCAAAGTAAATTCTCAGCGACTAGCGGGAGTTCCCGAGCAGTACTTC

D: .
size: many
V: TRBV4-3
J: TRBJ2-1
CDR3: CASSRTSRGKSSYNEQFF
DNA: TGCGCCAGCAGCCGGACCTCCCGAGGAAAGAGCTCCTACAATGAGCAGTTCTTC

D: .
size: many
V: TRBV14
J: TRBJ1-1
CDR3: CASSPIGGYTEAFF
DNA: TGTGCCAGCAGCCCGATCGGGGGCTATACTGAAGCTTTCTTT

D: .
size: .
V: TRBV20-1
J: TRBJ1-2
CDR3: CSARRLMVGGNYGYTF
DNA: TGCAGTGCTAGAAGGTTGATGGTGGGAGGAAACTATGGCTACACCTTC

D: TRBD1
size: .
V: TRBV3-1
J: TRBJ2-1
CDR3: CASSQDPQGGNEQFF
DNA: TGTGCCAGCAGCCAAGATCCACAGGGGGGTAATGAGCAGTTCTTC

D: .
size: .
V: TRBV5-4
J: TRBJ2-1
CDR3: CASSGMTGSGYNEQFF
DNA: TGTGCCAGCAGCGGAATGACAGGGAGCGGGTACAATGAGCAGTTCTTC

D: .
size: many
V: TRBV10-3
J: TRBJ2-1
CDR3: CATWDNEQFF
DNA: TGTGCCACCTGGGACAATGAGCAGTTCTTC